This T cell receptor beta chain was obtained from a study of T-cell reconstitution after alpha-beta-depleted transplantation in children. Study findings and constraints: Newly produced T cells mostly provided counts and TCRbeta diversity after one year, as hyperexpanded clones declined. Surviving recipient T cells and thymic progenitors accounted for the high day-60 TCRbeta diversity observed in some patients. Two months or so post-transplant, alpha-beta T cells reportedly derived from several hundred expanded graft clones.

Many counts were recorded for this clonotype. Antigen: not known. Using unique molecular identifiers, the investigators prepared the TCRbeta library. TCRdb re-called the PCR reads through MiXCR, storing one row per CDR3 protein. The sample holds 440,000 or so distinct CDR3 sequences, roughly two fifths seen once. V was clipped by 2 bases and J by 1 base, with 10 bases between them. CDR3 length equals 15 residues. CDR1 is SGHTA, CDR2 FQGTGA, per germline. The sequence derives from a girl aged 2-15 years with aplastic anemia, due to receive a stem cell transplant. The V and J genes are TRBV7-3 and TRBJ2-3; D is possibly TRBD1 (5 bases). Source: PBMCs, taken before TCRalphabeta/CD19-depleted stem cell transplant. The CDR3 nucleotides are TGTGCCAGCAGCTTAGTGGTGGGGCGCACAGATACGCAGTATTTT. It specifies CASSLVVGRTDTQYF. Combining the CDR3 with reference TRBV7-3 and TRBJ2-3 gives the whole variable domain GAGVSQTPSNKVTEKGKYVELRCDPISGHTALYWYRQSLGQGPEFLIYFQGTGAADDSGLPNDRFFAVRPEGSVSTLKIQRTERGDSAVYLCASSLVVGRTDTQYFGPGTRLTVL.